One and the same sample provided the 8 T cell receptor beta chains below, sequenced in a study of OX40 agonist ivuxolimab in advanced cancers. The library was produced with the immunoSEQ multiplex PCR assay. The clones in this table, taken by TCRdb from immuneACCESS, are in-frame only. Not every clone is retained; where verified, under half of the shortfall comes from an unresolved V gene, and the cause of the rest is unknown. In all, the sample holds around 58,000 clones, and about 89% of those were seen once. 1.2% to 1.5% of the sample rests with the top ten. The specimen was CD4+ or CD8+ T cells sorted from blood, collected in a trial of the OX40 agonist ivuxolimab. Source of these receptors: an adult with an advanced solid tumor such as melanoma, head and neck, liver or kidney cancer.

The chain is built from TRBV19 and TRBJ1-2; 7 nucleotides match TRBD1. The CDR3 runs to 15 residues. Trimming took 1 base from V and 2 from J; bases not matched to a gene: 4. CDR1 is LNHDA, CDR2 SQIVND, per germline (reference sequence). DNA for the CDR3: TGTGCCAGTAGTATAGCGAGGGGGCGGAACTATGGCTACACCTTC. Translating gives CASSIARGRNYGYTF.

The rearrangement joins TRBV7-9 to TRBJ2-1; no definite D call. Trimming stripped 5 bases from V and 9 bases from J, with 11 bases between. Germline-derived CDR1 and CDR2 are SEHNR and FQNEAQ (reference sequence). CDR3 length: 12 residues. Written as DNA, the CDR3 is TGTGCCAGCAGCCCCCCCGAAGGTGAGCAGTTCTTC. As protein: CASSPPEGEQFF.

There are a few counts of this clone. J is TRBJ1-6 and V is TRBV6-6; D perhaps matches TRBD1 (5 bases). V was pared by 5 bases and J by 7 bases, with 15 bases between. This CDR3 region has 15 residues. The germline gives CDR1 MNHNY, CDR2 SVGAGI (reference sequence). CDR3 sequence: CASSDAGRRNSPLHF. CDR3 bases: TGTGCCAGCAGTGACGCGGGGCGGAGAAATTCACCCCTCCACTTT.

This sequence joins TRBV5-1 and TRBJ1-2; 8 bases are shared with TRBD1. Germline loops: CDR1 SGHRS, CDR2 YFSETQ. The CDR3 has 14 amino acids. Unmatched junction bases numbered 5, after V lost 2 bases and J lost 5 bases. The CDR3 loop reads CASSLGTGVYGYTF. The CDR3 bases are TGCGCCAGCAGCTTAGGGACAGGTGTTTATGGCTACACCTTC.

This clone was seen only a few times. V and J are TRBV4-1 and TRBJ1-5; D remains ambiguous. Germline loops: CDR1 MGHRA, CDR2 YSYEKL. The ends were cut back, 1 base at V and 9 bases at J, with 10 bases in the middle. The CDR3 is 13 residues long. The DNA for the CDR3 is TGCGCCAGCAGCCAAGTAACAGTGGGGCCCCAGCATTTT. Encoded protein: CASSQVTVGPQHF.

This chain uses TRBV2 with TRBJ1-4; 9 nucleotides align to TRBD1. This CDR3 is built from 17 residues. After removal of 1 base from V and 7 bases from J, the junction contained 10 bases not matched to a gene. The germline V gene has CDR1 SNHLY and CDR2 FYNNEI. CDR3 residues: CASSEGSYRGQGEKLFF. The CDR3 DNA follows: TGTGCCAGCAGTGAAGGATCTTACAGGGGGCAGGGTGAAAAACTGTTTTTT. The entire variable domain, with the rest obtained from reference TRBV2 and TRBJ1-4, is as follows: EPEVTQTPSHQVTQMGQEVILRCVPISNHLYFYWYRQILGQKVEFLVSFYNNEISEKSEIFDDQFSVERPDGSNFTLKIRSTKLEDSAMYFCASSEGSYRGQGEKLFFGSGTQLSVL.

CDR3 in amino acids: CASSQDSGSEAFF. CDR3 nucleotide sequence: TGTGCCAGCAGCCAAGATTCCGGGTCTGAAGCTTTCTTT. This chain joins TRBV4-2 and TRBJ1-1; no firm D call. The CDR3 is made up of 13 amino acids. CDR1 is LGHNA and CDR2 is YNFKEQ in the germline V gene. V was cut by 0 bases and J by 6 bases, with 8 bases left in between.

The chain links TRBV19 to TRBJ1-2; D uncertain. Trimming took 3 bases from V and 0 from J, leaving 23 bases between them. From germline, CDR1 is LNHDA and CDR2 SQIVND (reference sequence). The CDR3 covers 19 residues. The CDR3 coding sequence is TGTGCCAGTAGTATTGGCTTCGCCGGAGTGGGAGTGCCTAACTATGGCTACACCTTC. Protein sequence: CASSIGFAGVGVPNYGYTF.